This note documents a single T cell receptor (beta chain) sequence. Its antigen remains unidentified. Within one base of it there is no much larger clone, and no base qualities were kept. The data were obtained in a study of Ad26.COV2.S vaccination and SARS-CoV-2 variants (dated by TCRdb to the early 2020s). In the study overall: Donors in the vaccine arm were drawn from COV1001, a phase I-IIa trial of Ad26.COV2.S in healthy adults that was multicentre, randomized, double-blind and placebo-controlled. Dosing of Ad26.COV2.S was intramuscular, at either 5x10^10 or 1x10^11 viral particles, delivered as one shot or as two shots spaced 56 days apart. The TCR-sequenced set comprised approximately 32 samples: around 20 Ad26.COV2.S vaccine recipients, 5 placebo recipients and 8 SARS-CoV-2 convalescent individuals. The specificity and breadth of SARS-CoV-2-reactive T cell receptors after Ad26.COV2.S vaccination were assessed by TCRbeta repertoire sequencing. Trial participants were randomized into five groups of five: low-dose or high-dose Ad26.COV2.S given once or twice, or placebo on both occasions. Blinding of investigators to trial group allocation was maintained during experiments and outcome assessment. Overall study outcomes, separate from this receptor: Non-spike TCR breadth was comparable between vaccine and placebo recipients, consistent with the vaccine containing only spike. The authors noted that the TCR breadth and depth analyses may have underestimated total T cell responses. The study was not powered to compare responses between vaccine doses or regimens. Ad26.COV2.S recipients had higher spike-specific TCR breadth than placebo recipients (P = 0.0014). After vaccination, substantial breadth of spike-specific CD8+ and CD4+ T cell responses was reported.

The meaning of the sample's treatment or condition label: 19 received Ad26.COV2.S at low or high dose, single or two shots; several received placebo; per-sample allocation not given. Repertoires of vaccine and placebo recipients were sequenced from samples collected on day 63 after the first injection. In Cohort 1b, more than 20 adults aged 18-55 years were enrolled at a single site in Boston, USA, between 29 July and 7 August 2020. Ad26.COV2.S was a replication-incompetent adenovirus type 26 vector that expressed a prefusion-stabilized SARS-CoV-2 spike protein derived from the original Wuhan strain. V lost 4 bases and J lost 7 bases; the stretch between them is 8 bases long. The germline V gene supplies CDR1 MNHEY and CDR2 SVGEGT. From cysteine to phenylalanine, the CDR3 is 12 amino acids long. CDR3 DNA only is kept here, 36 bases in frame from base 1. The immunoSEQ Assay was the method used to sequence TCRbeta CDR3 regions. After extraction, genomic DNA underwent amplification by bias-controlled multiplex PCR, followed by high-throughput sequencing. On the authors' methods: To quantify the absolute abundance of each unique TCRbeta CDR3 region, sequences were collapsed and filtered. Usable DNA was measured by amplifying reference genes present in all nucleated cells, and TCRbeta template counts were normalized to that usable DNA to estimate T cell fraction. Repertoire TCRs were annotated as SARS-CoV-2-specific by exact matching of V gene, CDR3 amino acid sequence and J gene to a known reactive TCR set. The reference SARS-CoV-2 TCR set was obtained from MIRA and was filtered for enrichment in COVID-19-positive ImmuneCODE repertoires, whereby public or cross-reactive TCRs were removed. Using the MIRA antigens, annotated TCRs were further analysed by specific ORF or by position within an ORF. Breadth was defined as annotated unique rearrangements over total unique productive rearrangements; depth was the summed frequency of those rearrangements. Group comparisons of TCR breadth used two-sided Wilcoxon rank-sum tests. Sourced from immuneACCESS, this table was stored by TCRdb with only in-frame sequences that have V and J called. A share of the clones is absent; for the studies checked, an unresolved V gene accounts for under half, and the remainder has no known explanation. V and J calls and clone size are copied from that table; D and trimming were computed from the DNA. The sample profile shows about 680,000 clones; roughly 90% of them were found once. Nearly 1.5% of the sample goes to the ten largest clones.

The TCR originated in a person between 18 and 60 years old who received the Ad26.COV2.S COVID-19 vaccine or a placebo. Sample: peripheral blood, taken in a trial of Ad26.COV2.S vaccine versus placebo. The chain is made from TRBV6-2 or TRBV6-3 and TRBJ2-1; TRBD1 is perhaps the D gene, given 5 matching bases. The DNA sequence is given as TGTGCCAGCAGTTCCAGACAGAATGAGCAGTTCTTC. It translates to CASSSRQNEQFF.